The clone carrying this TCR beta chain was observed a few times. From germline, CDR1 is SQVTM and CDR2 ANQGSEA. The CDR3 runs to 12 residues. V shed 4 bases, J shed 4 bases, and the junction held 4 bases outside the gene matches. A single record per CDR3 protein comes from TCRdb applying MiXCR to the reads. The sample records some 300,000 distinct CDR3 sequences, 12% to 15% being singletons. These data belong to a study of T cell repertoires in cytomegalovirus infection. Study details: Public TCR beta signatures were indicative of both CMV infection and a matching HLA type.

V and J are TRBV29-1 and TRBJ2-7, with 7 bases aligning to TRBD1. This clonotype was obtained from a human donor in good health (CMV status not recorded). Some clones in this sample may be carry-over from other donors' samples. Sequenced sample: PBMCs. CDR3 nucleotides: TGCAGCGTTGGACAGGGCCTATACGAGCAGTACTTC. This codes for CSVGQGLYEQYF.